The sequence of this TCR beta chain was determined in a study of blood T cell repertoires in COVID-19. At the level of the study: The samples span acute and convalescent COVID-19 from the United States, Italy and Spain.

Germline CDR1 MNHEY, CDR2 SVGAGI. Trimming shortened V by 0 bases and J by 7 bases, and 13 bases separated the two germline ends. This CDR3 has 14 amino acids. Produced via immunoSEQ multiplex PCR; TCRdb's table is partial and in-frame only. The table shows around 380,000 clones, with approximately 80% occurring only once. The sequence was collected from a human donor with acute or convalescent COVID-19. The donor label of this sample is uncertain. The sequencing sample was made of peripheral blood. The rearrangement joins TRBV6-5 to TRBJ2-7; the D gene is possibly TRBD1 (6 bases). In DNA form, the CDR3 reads TGTGCCAGCAGTTACTCAAGGACAGTTGGAGAGCAGTACTTC. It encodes CASSYSRTVGEQYF.